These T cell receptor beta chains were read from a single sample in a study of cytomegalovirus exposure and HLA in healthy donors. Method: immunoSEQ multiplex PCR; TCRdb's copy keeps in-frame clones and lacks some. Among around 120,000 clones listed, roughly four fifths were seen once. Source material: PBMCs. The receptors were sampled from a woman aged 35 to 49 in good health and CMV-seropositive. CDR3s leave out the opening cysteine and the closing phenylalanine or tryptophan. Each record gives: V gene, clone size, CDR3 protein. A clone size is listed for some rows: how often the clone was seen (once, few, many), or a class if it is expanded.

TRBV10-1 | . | ASSESLGQAKAGELF
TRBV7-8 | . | ASSTDRGPVEQY
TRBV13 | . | ASSLRAGTQETQY
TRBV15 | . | ATSREGRTGGSYQETQY
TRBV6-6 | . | ASSPTGYDTEAF
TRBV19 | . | ASSPDRGTYGYT
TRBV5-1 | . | ASSRDREDTGELF
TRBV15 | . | ATSVQGWDTEAF
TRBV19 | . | ASSLSGQLGPGELF
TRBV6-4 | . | ASSELGQGTDTQY
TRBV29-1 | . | SVGIAGWLLEQF
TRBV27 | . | ASSLQAGVGNQPQH
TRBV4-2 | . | ASSQVTSREQY
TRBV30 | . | AWTAGANVLT
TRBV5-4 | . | ASSPRTGELAGELF
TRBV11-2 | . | ASSPEGRGDYNEQF
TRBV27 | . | ASSVLQGGYGYT
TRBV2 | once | ASSGQGELDYEQY
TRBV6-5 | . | ASRGQVGELETQY
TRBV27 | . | ASSSLPRAPDTQY
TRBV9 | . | ASSPTAHGELF
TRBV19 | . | ASAGQGNEKLF
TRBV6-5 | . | ASSSVGAGEYEQY
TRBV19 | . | ASRAGNWNEQF
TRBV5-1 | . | ASSSQTETQY
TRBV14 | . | ASSRITSGSYNEQF
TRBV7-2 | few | ASSATGGNTEAF
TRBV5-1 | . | ASSLFPGAGVGTDTQY
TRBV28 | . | ASSLFGSNEQF
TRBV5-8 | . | ASSFRDRYNEQF
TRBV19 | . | ASKRDRLSGANVLT
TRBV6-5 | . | ASSYHDSEETQY